This T cell receptor beta chain was sequenced in a study of shared clonotypes between healthy human individuals. Study details: The donors, a couple of women and three men, were aged 18 to 49.

Looked up from germline, CDR1 is WNHNN and CDR2 is SYGVQD (reference sequence). With 5 bases removed from V and 6 bases from J, the gap between germline ends came to 10 bases. This CDR3 comprises 13 residues. The table lists this clone with a count of one. Repertoires were generated with immunoSEQ multiplex PCR, while TCRdb's copy carries only in-frame clones and drops some. The profile shows over 2 million clones, 85% to 95% of them singletons. The sample taken for sequencing was naive CD4+ T cells sorted from blood. Specified subset: CD45RA+ positively selected. The chain couples TRBV10-1 to TRBJ1-4; D is perhaps TRBD1 (5 bases). The sequence was obtained from a man aged 18 to 29 in good health. Written as DNA, the CDR3 is TGCGCCAGCAGTCCAGGGCCCGATGAAAAACTGTTTTTT. Translation: CASSPGPDEKLFF.